This T cell receptor (beta chain) is from a study of T cell changes during pregnancy in multiple sclerosis. This CDR3 spans 17 amino acids. The V gene lost 2 bases and the J gene lost 0 bases, with 17 bases spanning the gap. Looked up from germline, CDR1 is MDHEN and CDR2 is SYDVKM. Sequencing used immunoSEQ multiplex PCR; TCRdb keeps in-frame clones, though not all of them. The repertoire holds 55,000 to 65,000 clones, with approximately 94% as singletons. The V gene is TRBV28, the J gene TRBJ2-7; a weak D match, TRBD1 (6 bases). Sequencing used CD8+ T cells from peripheral blood mononuclear cells, obtained in the third trimester of pregnancy. The sequence derives from a female donor with multiple sclerosis, enrolled in a pregnancy study. CDR3 DNA: TGTGCCAGCAGTTTAGTCCCAGGGGCCCTCGTCTCCTACGAGCAGTACTTC. It specifies CASSLVPGALVSYEQYF.